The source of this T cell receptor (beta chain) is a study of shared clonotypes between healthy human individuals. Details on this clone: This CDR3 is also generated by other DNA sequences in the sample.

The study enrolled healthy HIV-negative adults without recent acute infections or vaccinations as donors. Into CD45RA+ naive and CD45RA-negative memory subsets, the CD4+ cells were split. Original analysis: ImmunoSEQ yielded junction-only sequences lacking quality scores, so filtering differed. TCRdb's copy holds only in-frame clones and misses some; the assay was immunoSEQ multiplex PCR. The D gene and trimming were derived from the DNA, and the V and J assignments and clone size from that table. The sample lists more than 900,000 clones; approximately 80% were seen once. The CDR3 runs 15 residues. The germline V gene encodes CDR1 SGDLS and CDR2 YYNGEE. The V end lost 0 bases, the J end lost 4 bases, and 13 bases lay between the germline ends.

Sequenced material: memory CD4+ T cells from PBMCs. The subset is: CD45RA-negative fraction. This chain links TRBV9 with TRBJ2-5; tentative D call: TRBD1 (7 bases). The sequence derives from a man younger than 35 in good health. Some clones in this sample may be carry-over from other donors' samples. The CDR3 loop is CASSVGGQGGETQYF. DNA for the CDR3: TGTGCCAGCAGCGTAGGCGGGCAGGGGGGAGAGACCCAGTACTTC.